This T cell receptor (beta chain) was documented in a study of T cell responses to AZD1222 COVID-19 vaccine. General observations from the study: It should be noted that donors were predominantly white British and more often female, and clonal diversity was possibly underestimated. Just five to seven people given AZD1222 tested seropositive at baseline.

Only in-frame clones appear in the TCRdb table, and some are missing; sequencing was by immunoSEQ multiplex PCR. This table holds 100,000 or so clones, 87% found once. This clone was picked up one time. No antigen is known for it. CDR3 length: 13 amino acids. The V end lost 11 bases, the J end lost 5 bases, and 16 bases lay between the germline ends. Germline lookup yields CDR1 WSHSY and CDR2 SAAADI. This chain uses TRBV10-2 with TRBJ1-5; a weak D match, TRBD1 (5 bases). The TCR originated in an adult who received the AZD1222 COVID-19 vaccine. The specimen was peripheral blood, collected 28 days after the second AZD1222 dose. CDR3 amino acids: CASGRVGDQPQHF. The CDR3 coding sequence is TGCGCCTCAGGAAGGGTAGGGGATCAGCCCCAGCATTTT.